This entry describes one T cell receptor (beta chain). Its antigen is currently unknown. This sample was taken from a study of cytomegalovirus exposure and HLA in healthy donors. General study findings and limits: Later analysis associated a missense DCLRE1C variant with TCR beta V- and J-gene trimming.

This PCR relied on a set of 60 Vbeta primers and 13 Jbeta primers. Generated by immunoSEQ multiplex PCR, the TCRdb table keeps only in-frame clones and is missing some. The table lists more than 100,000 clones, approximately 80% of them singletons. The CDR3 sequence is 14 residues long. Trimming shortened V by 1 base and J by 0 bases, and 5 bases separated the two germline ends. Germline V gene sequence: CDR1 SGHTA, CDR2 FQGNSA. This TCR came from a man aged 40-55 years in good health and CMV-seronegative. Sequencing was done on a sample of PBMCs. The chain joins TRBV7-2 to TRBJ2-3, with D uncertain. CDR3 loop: CASSLVLSTDTQYF. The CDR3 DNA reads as TGTGCCAGCAGCTTAGTACTAAGCACAGATACGCAGTATTTT.